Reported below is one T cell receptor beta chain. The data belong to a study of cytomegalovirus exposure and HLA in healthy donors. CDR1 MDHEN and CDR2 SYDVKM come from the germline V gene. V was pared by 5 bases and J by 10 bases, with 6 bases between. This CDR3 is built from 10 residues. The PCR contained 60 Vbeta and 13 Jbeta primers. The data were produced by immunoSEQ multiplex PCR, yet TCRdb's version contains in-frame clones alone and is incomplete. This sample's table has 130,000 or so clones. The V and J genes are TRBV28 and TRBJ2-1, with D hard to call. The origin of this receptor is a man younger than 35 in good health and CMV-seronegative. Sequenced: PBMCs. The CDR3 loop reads CASSSSEQFF. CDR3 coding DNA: TGTGCCAGCAGTAGCTCCGAGCAGTTCTTC. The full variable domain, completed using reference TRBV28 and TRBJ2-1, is DVKVTQSSRYLVKRTGEKVFLECVQDMDHENMFWYRQDPGLGLRLIYFSYDVKMKEKGDIPEGYSVSREKKERFSLILESASTNQTSMYLCASSSSEQFFGPGTRLTVL.